This T cell receptor beta chain is drawn from a study of shared clonotypes between healthy human individuals. Scientists sequenced DNA from unsorted PBMC on ten immunoSEQ deep assay plates. Some clones are missing from TCRdb's copy, which holds only in-frame ones; the method was immunoSEQ multiplex PCR. The table includes around 500,000 clones, 70% to 85% detected once. From germline, CDR1 is LNHDA and CDR2 SQIVND (reference sequence). The CDR3 totals 14 residues. V lost 7 bases to trimming and J lost 3 bases; unmatched junction nucleotides: 6. This clone came up many times. V and J are TRBV19 and TRBJ1-1; TRBD1 matches 9 bases. The source material was PBMCs. The origin of this receptor is a woman aged 40 to 50 in good health. Some clones in this sample may be carry-over from other donors' samples. CDR3 sequence: CASMKTGGYTEAFF. For the CDR3, the DNA is TGTGCCAGTATGAAGACAGGGGGGTACACTGAAGCTTTCTTT. Based on the CDR3 plus reference TRBV19 and TRBJ1-1, the full variable domain is DGGITQSPKYLFRKEGQNVTLSCEQNLNHDAMYWYRQDPGQGLRLIYYSQIVNDFQKGDIAEGYSVSREKKESFPLTVTSAQKNPTAFYLCASMKTGGYTEAFFGQGTRLTVV.